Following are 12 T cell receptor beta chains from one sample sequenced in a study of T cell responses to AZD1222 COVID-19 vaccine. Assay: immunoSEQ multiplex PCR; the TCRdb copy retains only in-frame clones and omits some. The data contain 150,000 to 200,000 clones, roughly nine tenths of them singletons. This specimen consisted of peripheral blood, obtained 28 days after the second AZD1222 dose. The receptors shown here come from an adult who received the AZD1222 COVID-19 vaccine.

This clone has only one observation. The DNA for the CDR3 is TGTGCCAGCAGCTTGGCTCCAAACTCTGGAAACACCATATATTTT. As protein: CASSLAPNSGNTIYF. The rearrangement links TRBV5-6 to TRBJ1-3; D is unclear. The germline gives CDR1 SGHDT, CDR2 YYEEEE. The V and J ends lost 0 bases and 0 bases respectively, with 7 bases between them. The CDR3 length is 15 residues.

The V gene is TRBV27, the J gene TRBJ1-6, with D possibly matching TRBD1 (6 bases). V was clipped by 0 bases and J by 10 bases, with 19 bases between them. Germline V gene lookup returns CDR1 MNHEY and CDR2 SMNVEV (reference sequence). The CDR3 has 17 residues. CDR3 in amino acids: CASSLSFGGREGSPLHF. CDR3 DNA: TGTGCCAGCAGTTTATCATTTGGGGGGCGAGAGGGCTCACCCCTCCACTTT.

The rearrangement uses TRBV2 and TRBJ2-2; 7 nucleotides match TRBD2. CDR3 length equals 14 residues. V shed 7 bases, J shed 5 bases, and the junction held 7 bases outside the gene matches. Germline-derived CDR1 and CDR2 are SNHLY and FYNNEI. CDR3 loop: CASNGGSWTGELFF. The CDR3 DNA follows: TGTGCCAGCAACGGCGGGAGTTGGACCGGGGAGCTGTTTTTT. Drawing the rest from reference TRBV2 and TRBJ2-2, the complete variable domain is EPEVTQTPSHQVTQMGQEVILRCVPISNHLYFYWYRQILGQKVEFLVSFYNNEISEKSEIFDDQFSVERPDGSNFTLKIRSTKLEDSAMYFCASNGGSWTGELFFGEGSRLTVL.

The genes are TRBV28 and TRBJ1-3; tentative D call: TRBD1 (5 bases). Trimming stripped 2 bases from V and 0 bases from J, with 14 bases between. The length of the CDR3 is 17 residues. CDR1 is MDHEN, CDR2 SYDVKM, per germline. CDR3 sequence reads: CASSLILGPSSGNTIYF. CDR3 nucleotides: TGTGCCAGCAGTTTAATTTTGGGGCCGTCCTCTGGAAACACCATATATTTT. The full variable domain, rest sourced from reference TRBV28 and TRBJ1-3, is DVKVTQSSRYLVKRTGEKVFLECVQDMDHENMFWYRQDPGLGLRLIYFSYDVKMKEKGDIPEGYSVSREKKERFSLILESASTNQTSMYLCASSLILGPSSGNTIYFGEGSWLTVV.

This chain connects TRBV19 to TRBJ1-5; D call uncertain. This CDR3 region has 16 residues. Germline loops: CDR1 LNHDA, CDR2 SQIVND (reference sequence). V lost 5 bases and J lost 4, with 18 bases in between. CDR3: CASSARGGVWNQPQHF. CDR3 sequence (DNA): TGTGCCAGTAGTGCACGGGGTGGGGTGTGGAATCAGCCCCAGCATTTT.

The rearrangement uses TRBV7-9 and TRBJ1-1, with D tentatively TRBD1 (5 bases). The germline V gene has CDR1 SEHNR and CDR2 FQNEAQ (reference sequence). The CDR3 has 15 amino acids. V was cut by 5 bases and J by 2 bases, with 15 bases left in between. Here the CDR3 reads CASSHFGARNTEAFF. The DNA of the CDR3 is TGTGCCAGCAGCCATTTTGGGGCGCGTAACACTGAAGCTTTCTTT. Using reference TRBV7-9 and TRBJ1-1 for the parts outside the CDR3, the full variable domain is DTGVSQNPRHKITKRGQNVTFRCDPISEHNRLYWYRQTLGQGPEFLTYFQNEAQLEKSRLLSDRFSAERPKGSFSTLEIQRTEQGDSAMYLCASSHFGARNTEAFFGQGTRLTVV.

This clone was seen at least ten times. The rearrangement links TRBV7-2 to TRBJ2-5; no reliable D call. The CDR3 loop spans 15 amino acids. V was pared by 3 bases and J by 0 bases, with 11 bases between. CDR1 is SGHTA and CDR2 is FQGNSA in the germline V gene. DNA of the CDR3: TGTGCCAGCAGCTTCGGTCAGGCGGACCAAGAGACCCAGTACTTC. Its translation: CASSFGQADQETQYF.

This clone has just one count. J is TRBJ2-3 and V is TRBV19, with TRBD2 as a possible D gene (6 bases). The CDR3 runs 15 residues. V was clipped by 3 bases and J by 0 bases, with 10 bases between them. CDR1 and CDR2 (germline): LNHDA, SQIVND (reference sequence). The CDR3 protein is CASSIALASTDTQYF. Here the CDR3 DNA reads TGTGCCAGTAGTATCGCGCTAGCGAGCACAGATACGCAGTATTTT. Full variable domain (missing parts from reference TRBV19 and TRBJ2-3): DGGITQSPKYLFRKEGQNVTLSCEQNLNHDAMYWYRQDPGQGLRLIYYSQIVNDFQKGDIAEGYSVSREKKESFPLTVTSAQKNPTAFYLCASSIALASTDTQYFGPGTRLTVL.

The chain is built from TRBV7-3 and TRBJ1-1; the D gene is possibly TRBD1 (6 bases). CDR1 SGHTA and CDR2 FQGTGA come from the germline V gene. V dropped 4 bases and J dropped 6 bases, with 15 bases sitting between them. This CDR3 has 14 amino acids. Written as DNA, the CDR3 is TGTGCCAGCAGCTCGAGTCGGGGGGCGCCTGAAGCTTTCTTT. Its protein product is CASSSSRGAPEAFF.

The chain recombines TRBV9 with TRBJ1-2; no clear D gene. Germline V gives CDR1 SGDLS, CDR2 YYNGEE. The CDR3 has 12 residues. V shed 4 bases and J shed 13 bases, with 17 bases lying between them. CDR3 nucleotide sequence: TGTGCCAGCAGCACCCGAACGGGCAAGGGCACCTTC. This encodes CASSTRTGKGTF.

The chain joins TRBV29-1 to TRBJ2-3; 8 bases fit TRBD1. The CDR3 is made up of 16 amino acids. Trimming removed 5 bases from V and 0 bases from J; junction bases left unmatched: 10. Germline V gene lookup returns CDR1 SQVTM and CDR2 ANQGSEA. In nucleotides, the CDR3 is TGCAGCGTTCGTACAGGGGGTGGAACTAGCACAGATACGCAGTATTTT. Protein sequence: CSVRTGGGTSTDTQYF.

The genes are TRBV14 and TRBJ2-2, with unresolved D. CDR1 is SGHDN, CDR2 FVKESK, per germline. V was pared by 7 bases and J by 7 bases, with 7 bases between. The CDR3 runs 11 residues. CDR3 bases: TGTGCCAGCAAGGTGGGCGGGGAGCTGTTTTTT. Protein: CASKVGGELFF.